Detailed here is one T cell receptor beta chain. What it binds is not known. These data come from a study of OX40 agonist ivuxolimab in advanced cancers. For the study at large: Three individuals attained partial responses, comprising one hepatocellular carcinoma case and two cutaneous melanoma cases.

At cycle 4 day 1, cycle 7 day 1, and baseline, blood was sampled. General study points: The mean number of expanded clones was higher in CD8+ T cells than in CD4+. Clonal expansion was among the lowest in partial responders at 0.1-3.0 mg/kg, especially CD8+.

V was trimmed by 2 bases and J by 11 bases, leaving 16 bases between them. This CDR3 comprises 15 residues. Per germline, CDR1 MNHNY and CDR2 SVGAGI (reference sequence). Profiled with immunoSEQ multiplex PCR; TCRdb holds only in-frame clones, not every one. The data show more than 80,000 clones, more than 75% seen once. The sequences come from CD4+ or CD8+ T cells sorted from blood, collected in a trial of the OX40 agonist ivuxolimab. The chain carries TRBV6-6 and TRBJ1-6; D is ambiguous. The sequence was collected from an adult with an advanced solid tumor such as melanoma, head and neck, liver or kidney cancer. The CDR3: CASSYRGGKETPLHF. CDR3 DNA: TGTGCCAGCAGTTACCGGGGAGGGAAGGAGACACCCCTCCACTTT.